These 30 T cell receptor beta chains were all obtained from the same sample, sequenced in a study of CD8+ T cells in alopecia areata. Stated treatment: oral pan-JAK inhibitor, 5-10 mg twice daily. Reverse transcribed after extraction, RNA yielded cDNA as the sequencing template. Sequenced by immunoSEQ multiplex PCR; TCRdb stores in-frame clones only, minus some. The sample holds 200,000 to 250,000 clones, less than 75% seen once. The specimen comprised CD4+ T cells sorted from blood, sampled at week 4, from a patient treated with tofacitinib. These receptors originate from a human donor with alopecia areata.

The chain combines TRBV29-1 with TRBJ1-4; D is perhaps TRBD1 (5 bases). The CDR3 loop spans 14 amino acids. The germline V gene has CDR1 SQVTM and CDR2 ANQGSEA. The germline V and J ends were trimmed by 6 bases and 4 bases, with 15 bases remaining between them. The chain's CDR3 is CSVIPSGGNEKLFF. The CDR3 DNA follows: TGCAGCGTGATCCCCTCTGGGGGTAATGAAAAACTGTTTTTT.

The chain links TRBV18 to TRBJ1-1; a weak D match, TRBD1 (5 bases). This CDR3 contains 13 residues. The V gene lost 7 bases and the J gene lost 1 base, with 10 bases spanning the gap. Germline V gene lookup returns CDR1 KGHSH and CDR2 LQKENI. The CDR3 reads CASLSTANTEAFF. The CDR3 DNA is TGTGCCAGCTTGTCGACAGCGAACACTGAAGCTTTCTTT. Full variable domain (outside the CDR3, taken from reference TRBV18 and TRBJ1-1): NAGVMQNPRHLVRRRGQEARLRCSPMKGHSHVYWYRQLPEEGLKFMVYLQKENIIDESGMPKERFSAEFPKEGPSILRIQQVVRGDSAAYFCASLSTANTEAFFGQGTRLTVV.

V gene TRBV4-3 combines with J gene TRBJ1-2, with TRBD1 as a possible D gene (5 bases). V was shortened by 0 bases and J by 4 bases, with 9 bases between the two germline ends. The CDR3 contains 14 residues. Germline V gene data show CDR1 as LGHNA and CDR2 as YSLEER. For the CDR3, the DNA is TGCGCCAGCAGCCAAGATATGGGGGGCTATGGCTACACCTTC. This gives the protein CASSQDMGGYGYTF.

The chain couples TRBV14 to TRBJ2-3; 10 positions match TRBD2. There are 18 residues in the CDR3. Germline CDR1 is SGHDN and CDR2 is FVKESK. Trimming removed 0 bases from V and 2 bases from J; junction bases left unmatched: 8. The chain's CDR3 is CASSQDRVLAGDTDTQYF. CDR3 bases: TGTGCCAGCAGCCAAGATCGGGTCCTAGCGGGGGACACAGATACGCAGTATTTT.

The chain's CDR3 is CAWSNEVANYGYTF. CDR3 nucleotides: TGTGCCTGGAGTAATGAGGTGGCTAACTATGGCTACACCTTC. The chain employs TRBV30 and TRBJ1-2; D remains ambiguous. With 2 bases removed from V and 0 bases from J, the gap between germline ends came to 10 bases. This CDR3 region has 14 residues. Looked up from germline, CDR1 is GTSNPN and CDR2 is SVGIG (reference sequence).

On this clone: Other DNA sequences from this sample encode an identical CDR3 as well. The chain links TRBV5-1 to TRBJ2-7, with TRBD2 matching 10 bases. V was pared by 7 bases and J by 0 bases, with 4 bases of the junction left unmatched. CDR3 length: 14 residues. The germline gives CDR1 SGHRS, CDR2 YFSETQ. CDR3 nucleotides: TGCGCCAGCTCACTAGCGGGGTCCTCCTACGAGCAGTACTTC. Amino acid sequence: CASSLAGSSYEQYF. Supplemented by reference TRBV5-1 and TRBJ2-7, the full variable domain reads KAGVTQTPRYLIKTRGQQVTLSCSPISGHRSVSWYQQTPGQGLQFLFEYFSETQRNKGNFPGRFSGRQFSNSRSEMNVSTLELGDSALYLCASSLAGSSYEQYFGPGTRLTVT.

The chain joins TRBV29-1 to TRBJ2-5; D unresolved. The germline V and J ends were trimmed by 3 bases and 1 base, with 12 bases remaining between them. Germline V gives CDR1 SQVTM, CDR2 ANQGSEA. This CDR3 comprises 14 residues. DNA for the CDR3: TGCAGCGTTGAGGGTCCGGGTATCCAAGAGACCCAGTACTTC. Translation gives CSVEGPGIQETQYF.

The chain has TRBV11-2 and TRBJ2-1; 8 nucleotides agree with TRBD1. Germline values: CDR1 SGHAT, CDR2 FQNNGV. The CDR3 sequence is 16 residues long. V dropped 5 bases and J dropped 1; count of bases not matched to a gene: 7. CDR3 bases: TGTGCCAGCAGCGTGAGCGGACAGGGTTCCTACAATGAGCAGTTCTTC. It codes for CASSVSGQGSYNEQFF.

The rearrangement links TRBV7-6 to TRBJ2-5; D unclear. Germline V gives CDR1 SGHVS, CDR2 FNYEAQ. The CDR3 runs to 13 residues. With 5 bases removed from V and 1 base from J, the gap between germline ends came to 8 bases. The CDR3 spells CASSPGSQETQYF. The CDR3 DNA reads TGTGCCAGCAGCCCCGGTAGCCAAGAGACCCAGTACTTC.

Only a few counts were recorded for this clone. The chain combines TRBV11-2 with TRBJ1-6; 7 nucleotides agree with TRBD1. Germline values: CDR1 SGHAT, CDR2 FQNNGV. The CDR3 consists of 15 residues. The V segment lost 4 bases and the J segment 6 bases; nucleotides outside the gene matches: 6. The CDR3 spells CASSSTRQGNSPLHF. Written as DNA, the CDR3 is TGTGCCAGCAGCTCAACCCGACAGGGTAATTCACCCCTCCACTTT.

V usage is TRBV4-3 and J usage is TRBJ1-2; no reliable D call. The V and J ends lost 4 bases and 8 bases respectively, with 14 bases between them. The CDR3 covers 13 residues. Germline assignment: CDR1 LGHNA and CDR2 YSLEER. The CDR3 nucleotides are TGCGCCAGCAGCCCCGTCAGAAGCTGGGGCTACACCTTC. Residues: CASSPVRSWGYTF.

J is TRBJ2-3 and V is TRBV7-3; no firm D call. V shed 5 bases and J shed 2 bases, with 8 bases lying between them. CDR1 and CDR2 (germline): SGHTA, FQGTGA. This CDR3 is built from 13 residues. In DNA form, the CDR3 reads TGTGCCAGCAGCCCCGCCTACACAGATACGCAGTATTTT. This encodes CASSPAYTDTQYF. Variable domain in full (rest from reference TRBV7-3 and TRBJ2-3): GAGVSQTPSNKVTEKGKYVELRCDPISGHTALYWYRQSLGQGPEFLIYFQGTGAADDSGLPNDRFFAVRPEGSVSTLKIQRTERGDSAVYLCASSPAYTDTQYFGPGTRLTVL.

This chain connects TRBV4-1 to TRBJ2-2, with D unclear. CDR1 MGHRA and CDR2 YSYEKL come from the germline V gene. Trimming removed 3 bases from V and 0 bases from J, with 2 bases in between. The CDR3 loop spans 13 amino acids. This chain's CDR3 is CASSHPNTGELFF. The CDR3 region has the DNA TGCGCCAGCAGCCACCCGAACACCGGGGAGCTGTTTTTT.

This sequence joins TRBV25-1 and TRBJ1-4; D possibly corresponds to TRBD1 (5 bases). From germline, CDR1 is MGHDK and CDR2 SYGVNS. V lost 2 bases to trimming and J lost 8 bases, with 15 bases between them. The CDR3 spans 15 residues. CDR3 DNA sequence: TGTGCCAGCAGTGAAGGGGGGGGTCCCTCCGAAAAACTGTTTTTT. It codes for CASSEGGGPSEKLFF. Full variable domain (rest looked up from reference TRBV25-1 and TRBJ1-4): EADIYQTPRYLVIGTGKKITLECSQTMGHDKMYWYQQDPGMELHLIHYSYGVNSTEKGDLSSESTVSRIRTEHFPLTLESARPSHTSQYLCASSEGGGPSEKLFFGSGTQLSVL.

V usage is TRBV9 and J usage is TRBJ2-7, with D tentatively TRBD1 (5 bases). Germline CDR1 and CDR2: SGDLS and YYNGEE. This CDR3 is built from 14 residues. The V and J ends lost 0 bases and 3 bases respectively, with 10 bases between them. In DNA form, the CDR3 reads TGTGCCAGCAGCGTAGCGGCCCAGGGCTACGAGCAGTACTTC. Translating gives CASSVAAQGYEQYF.

About this clone: The junction and the germline gene differ at one end; a read error may be behind it. This chain joins TRBV25-1 and TRBJ2-7; either TRBD1 or TRBD2 may fit D (7 bases each). Germline loops: CDR1 MGHDK, CDR2 SYGVNS. This CDR3 is 14 amino acids long. The CDR3 nucleotides read TGTGCCAGCAGTGTCAGGGGGGGCTCCCACGAGCAGTACTTC. It encodes CASSVRGGSHEQYF.

The table lists this clone with a count of one. This chain connects TRBV30 to TRBJ2-6; TRBD1 matches 11 bases. Per the germline V gene, CDR1 is GTSNPN and CDR2 is SVGIG (reference sequence). This CDR3 comprises 18 residues. The trim removed 2 bases at V and 2 bases at J, leaving 8 bases unmatched. CDR3 DNA sequence: TGTGCCTGGAGTCCAGTGGGGGACAGGGGGACTGGGGCCAACGTCCTGACTTTC. Its translation is CAWSPVGDRGTGANVLTF.

The chain combines TRBV29-1 with TRBJ1-1; D not certain. The CDR3 totals 12 residues. The ends were cut back, 6 bases at V and 7 bases at J, with 15 bases in the middle. CDR1 and CDR2 from the germline V gene are SQVTM and ANQGSEA. The CDR3 protein is CSVSRGSGEAFF. CDR3 in DNA: TGCAGCGTATCTCGCGGCTCCGGTGAAGCTTTCTTT.

As concerns this clone: The junction departs from the called germline gene at one end, perhaps through a read error. The chain joins TRBV29-1 to TRBJ2-3; D may be TRBD2 (5 bases). Looked up from germline, CDR1 is SQVTM and CDR2 is ANQGSEA. The CDR3 is 11 amino acids. The CDR3 DNA follows: TGCAGCCTTGACCGGGGAGATACGCAGTATTTT. Protein sequence: CSLDRGDTQYF.

Comment on this clone: One end of the junction does not line up with germline, which may come from a read error. The sample carries other DNA sequences with the same CDR3. As DNA, the CDR3 is TGTGCCTGGAGTGTGGAAGGGGGCAAGCACTTC. It translates to CAWSVEGGKHF. The rearrangement joins TRBV30 to TRBJ2-7; TRBD1 aligns across 7 bases. Germline loops: CDR1 GTSNPN, CDR2 SVGIG (reference sequence). The CDR3 has 11 residues.

The genes are TRBV7-2 and TRBJ1-2, with TRBD1 matching over 10 bases. CDR3 length equals 15 residues. Germline V CDR1 and CDR2: SGHTA, FQGNSA. Trimming took 5 bases from V and 0 from J; bases not matched to a gene: 3. Here the CDR3 reads CASSRGQGANYGYTF. The CDR3 coding sequence is TGTGCCAGCAGCCGTGGACAGGGGGCTAACTATGGCTACACCTTC.

This chain joins TRBV30 and TRBJ2-1, with a weak D call TRBD1 (5 bases). V shed 1 base and J shed 0 bases, with 16 bases lying between them. This CDR3 comprises 17 residues. Germline CDR1 reads GTSNPN; CDR2 reads SVGIG (reference sequence). CDR3 DNA sequence: TGTGCCTGGAGTGCGCAGCCAGGGTATTCCTCCTACAATGAGCAGTTCTTC. This translates into CAWSAQPGYSSYNEQFF.

CDR3 DNA: TGTGCCAGCAGCTTAGGACGGCAAGAGACCCAGTACTTC. Its protein product is CASSLGRQETQYF. The chain links TRBV7-8 to TRBJ2-5; D is unresolved. This CDR3 is 13 amino acids long. Trimming removed 1 base at V and 2 bases at J, with 5 bases between. Germline values: CDR1 SGHVS, CDR2 FQNEAQ.

The chain has TRBV5-1 and TRBJ2-3; tentatively, D is TRBD1 (6 bases). The CDR3 is 14 residues long. Germline loops: CDR1 SGHRS, CDR2 YFSETQ. Trimming removed 0 bases at V and 4 bases at J, with 9 bases between. CDR3 protein: CASSLDREADTQYF. In DNA, the CDR3 is TGCGCCAGCAGCTTGGACAGGGAAGCAGATACGCAGTATTTT.

The chain recombines TRBV19 with TRBJ1-2; possible D gene TRBD1, 5 bases. Looked up from germline, CDR1 is LNHDA and CDR2 is SQIVND (reference sequence). The germline V and J ends were trimmed by 3 bases and 10 bases, with 18 bases remaining between them. The CDR3 sequence is 14 residues long. The CDR3 loop reads CASSMSFRQRIYTF. The CDR3 nucleotides read TGTGCCAGTAGTATGTCGTTCCGACAGAGGATCTACACCTTC.

The chain employs TRBV29-1 and TRBJ1-2; D perhaps matches TRBD1 (5 bases). The CDR3 is made up of 12 amino acids. Germline-derived CDR1 and CDR2 are SQVTM and ANQGSEA. Trimming took off 4 bases at V and 5 bases at J, with 11 bases between the two ends. The CDR3: CSVGEGPYGYTF. The CDR3 coding sequence is TGCAGCGTTGGTGAGGGGCCTTATGGCTACACCTTC.

This clone was seen only a few times. The chain is built from TRBV29-1 and TRBJ2-3, with D tentatively TRBD2 (6 bases). From germline, CDR1 is SQVTM and CDR2 ANQGSEA. CDR3 length equals 14 residues. Trimming cost V 7 bases and J 2 bases, with 16 bases left between them. The CDR3 here is CSGAGLRYTDTQYF. CDR3 coding DNA: TGCAGCGGCGCGGGACTCCGATACACAGATACGCAGTATTTT.

To note about this clone: Other nucleotide sequences in the sample specify the same CDR3. The chain carries TRBV20-1 and TRBJ1-1; D remains unclear. Trimming left V 3 bases short and J 1 base short, with 3 bases between. CDR3 size: 11 residues. CDR1 and CDR2 (germline): DFQATT, SNEGSKA (reference sequence). The CDR3 loop is CSARKNTEAFF. CDR3 in DNA: TGCAGTGCTAGGAAGAACACTGAAGCTTTCTTT.

In this sample, this clone turned up once. The chain has TRBV29-1 and TRBJ1-2, with TRBD1 identical over 10 bases. The length of the CDR3 is 15 residues. V shed 4 bases and J 13 bases; nucleotides not matched to a gene: 18. Germline CDR1 reads SQVTM; CDR2 reads ANQGSEA. CDR3 sequence: CSVAMILSGTGEGTF. CDR3 nucleotide sequence: TGCAGCGTTGCGATGATACTCTCCGGGACAGGGGAAGGCACCTTC. The full variable domain, completed using reference TRBV29-1 and TRBJ1-2, is SAVISQKPSRDICQRGTSLTIQCQVDSQVTMMFWYRQQPGQSLTLIATANQGSEATYESGFVIDKFPISRPNLTFSTLTVSNMSPEDSSIYLCSVAMILSGTGEGTFGSGTRLTVV.

This clone was seen a handful of times. This rearrangement joins TRBV5-1 to TRBJ2-5; 8 bases are shared with TRBD1. V trimming: 2 bases; J trimming: 2 bases; junction bases outside the gene matches: 2. The CDR3 covers 14 residues. From germline, CDR1 is SGHRS and CDR2 YFSETQ. The CDR3 loop reads CASSFWTGQETQYF. For the CDR3, the DNA is TGCGCCAGCAGCTTCTGGACAGGGCAAGAGACCCAGTACTTC.